One T cell receptor beta chain is described in this entry. Its antigen is currently unknown. CDR1 MNHEY and CDR2 SVGAGI come from the germline V gene. The CDR3 spans 14 residues. Trimming shortened V by 10 bases and J by 0 bases, and 13 bases separated the two germline ends. The sample belongs to a study of STAT5B mutations in CD4+ large granular lymphocyte leukemia. General study results and limits: Data were not HLA-matched across samples.

Only in-frame clones appear in the TCRdb table, and some are missing; sequencing was by immunoSEQ multiplex PCR. The data contain 3,900 or so clones, about 75% of them seen just once; the ten biggest clones take up around 74%. This chain uses TRBV6-5 with TRBJ1-3; D gene unclear. The sample was PBMCs. This receptor was taken from a man aged 60 to 69 with CD4+ T-cell large granular lymphocyte leukemia. The CDR3 region has the DNA TGTGCCACCCAAGGGTCCCGCTCTGGAAACACCATATATTTT. Residues: CATQGSRSGNTIYF.